This T cell receptor (beta chain) was retrieved from a study of blood T cells in healthy people across ages. Study-wide background: About one barcoded TCR beta cDNA was captured per two T cells. The study's findings and limits: It was not possible, with unsorted PBMCs, to conclusively compare naive and antigen-experienced cells. Compared with aged donors, long-lived donors showed fewer expanded clones, suggesting selection.

This clonotype was seen repeatedly, ten times or more. What it binds is not known. The use of a sample-barcoded 5' primer and a J-beta primer mix characterized a second PCR of roughly 6 to 11 cycles. TCRdb ran MiXCR on the 5' RACE reads and lists one entry per CDR3 protein. The sample records more than 900,000 distinct CDR3 sequences, roughly 28% being singletons. The CDR3 is 16 amino acids. Germline V gene sequence: CDR1 LGHNA, CDR2 YSLEER. Trimming cost V 3 bases and J 5 bases; bases outside gene matches: 11. This same sample was also part of a study on T cells of mothers and their children. That work contributes: Reads recorded for TCR beta CDR3 numbered over 9.5 million per mother and approximately 2.9 million per child.

The sample taken for sequencing was blood. The gene calls are TRBV4-3 and TRBJ2-5, with 8 nucleotides matching TRBD1. This receptor was obtained from a woman in her forties in good health. The DNA of the CDR3 is TGCGCCAGCAGCCAGCGTAGAACAGGGGGTGGGGAGACCCAGTACTTC. Translation: CASSQRRTGGGETQYF.